This T cell receptor beta chain stems from a study of a mutant IDH1 vaccine in newly diagnosed glioma. The assay was immunoSEQ multiplex PCR, and TCRdb's table has in-frame clones only and misses some. The data contain over 30,000 clones, about 80% of them singletons. Documented time point: baseline, week 1 (first vaccination visit). The treatment here: pre-vaccination baseline after standard-of-care therapy. The CDR3 runs 15 residues. From germline, CDR1 is SEHNR and CDR2 FQNEAQ (reference sequence). J lost 0 bases, V lost 4 bases, and 3 bases had no gene match. This clone was seen a few times. This material consisted of peripheral blood mononuclear cells (PBMCs), taken from a glioma patient treated with radiotherapy, temozolomide or both. The TCR sequence derives from a man aged 50-60 years with glioma. Some clones in this sample may be carry-over from other donors' samples. This chain uses TRBV7-9 with TRBJ2-1, with 7 nucleotides matching TRBD2. The CDR3 loop is CASSSTSDSYNEQFF. As DNA, the CDR3 is TGTGCCAGCAGCTCAACTAGCGACTCCTACAATGAGCAGTTCTTC.